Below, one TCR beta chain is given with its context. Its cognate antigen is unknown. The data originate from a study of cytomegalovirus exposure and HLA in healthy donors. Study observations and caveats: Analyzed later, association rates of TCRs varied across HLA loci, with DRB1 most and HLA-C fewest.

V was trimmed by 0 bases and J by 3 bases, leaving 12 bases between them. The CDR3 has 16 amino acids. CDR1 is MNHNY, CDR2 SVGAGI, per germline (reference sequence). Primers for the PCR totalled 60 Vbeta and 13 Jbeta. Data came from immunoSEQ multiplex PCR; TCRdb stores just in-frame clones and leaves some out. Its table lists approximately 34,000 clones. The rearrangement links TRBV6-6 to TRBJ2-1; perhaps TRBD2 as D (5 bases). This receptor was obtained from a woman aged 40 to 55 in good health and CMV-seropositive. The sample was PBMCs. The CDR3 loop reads CASSYSRTPVYNEQFF. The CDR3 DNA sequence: TGTGCCAGCAGTTACTCTAGGACTCCGGTCTACAATGAGCAGTTCTTC.